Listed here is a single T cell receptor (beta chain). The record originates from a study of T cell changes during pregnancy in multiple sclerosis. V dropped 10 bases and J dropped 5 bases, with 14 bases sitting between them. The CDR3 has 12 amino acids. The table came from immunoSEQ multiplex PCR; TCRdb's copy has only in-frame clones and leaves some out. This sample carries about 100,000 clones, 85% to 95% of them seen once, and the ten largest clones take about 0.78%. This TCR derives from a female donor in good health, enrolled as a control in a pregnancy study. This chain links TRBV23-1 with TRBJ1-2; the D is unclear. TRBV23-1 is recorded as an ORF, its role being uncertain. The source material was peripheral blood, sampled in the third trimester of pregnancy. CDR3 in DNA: TGCGCCATCCGTGGGCAGTTATATGGCTACACCTTC. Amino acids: CAIRGQLYGYTF.